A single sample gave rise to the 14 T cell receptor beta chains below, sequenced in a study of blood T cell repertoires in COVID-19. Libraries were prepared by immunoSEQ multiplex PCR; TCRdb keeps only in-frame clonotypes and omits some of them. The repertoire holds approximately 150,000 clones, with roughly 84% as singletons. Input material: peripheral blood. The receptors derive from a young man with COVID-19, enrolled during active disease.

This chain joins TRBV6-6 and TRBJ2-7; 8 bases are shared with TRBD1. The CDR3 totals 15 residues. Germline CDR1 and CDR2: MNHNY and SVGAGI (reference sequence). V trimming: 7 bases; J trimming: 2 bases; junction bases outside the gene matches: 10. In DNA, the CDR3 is TGTGCCAGCACCAACAGGGACAGGTTGGCCTACGAGCAGTACTTC. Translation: CASTNRDRLAYEQYF.

CDR3 bases: TGTGCCAGCAGTTTGTCGGACAGGGGCAACACCATATATTTT. Residues: CASSLSDRGNTIYF. The chain links TRBV27 to TRBJ1-3, with 9 bases fitting TRBD1. This CDR3 has 14 amino acids. The V gene end was trimmed by 3 bases and the J gene end by 7 bases; junction bases not matched to a gene: 4. Germline loops: CDR1 MNHEY, CDR2 SMNVEV (reference sequence).

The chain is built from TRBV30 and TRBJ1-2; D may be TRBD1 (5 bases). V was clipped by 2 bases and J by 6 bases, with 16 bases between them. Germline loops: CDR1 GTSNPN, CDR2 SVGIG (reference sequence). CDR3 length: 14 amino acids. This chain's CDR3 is CAWSLPSWGDGYTF. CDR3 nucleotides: TGTGCCTGGAGTCTCCCCTCTTGGGGCGATGGCTACACCTTC.

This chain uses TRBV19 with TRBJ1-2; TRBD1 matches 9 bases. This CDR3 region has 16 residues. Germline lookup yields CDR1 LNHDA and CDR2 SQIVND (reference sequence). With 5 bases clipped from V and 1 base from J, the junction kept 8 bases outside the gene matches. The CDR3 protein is CASSPRTGAINYGYTF. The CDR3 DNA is TGTGCCAGTAGTCCCAGGACAGGGGCGATTAACTATGGCTACACCTTC.

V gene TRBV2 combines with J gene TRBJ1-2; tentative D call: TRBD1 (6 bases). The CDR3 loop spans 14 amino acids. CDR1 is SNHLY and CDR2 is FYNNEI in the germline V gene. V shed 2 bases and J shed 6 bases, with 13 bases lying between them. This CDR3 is CASSETQGLNGYTF. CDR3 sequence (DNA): TGTGCCAGCAGTGAAACACAGGGTTTGAATGGCTACACCTTC.

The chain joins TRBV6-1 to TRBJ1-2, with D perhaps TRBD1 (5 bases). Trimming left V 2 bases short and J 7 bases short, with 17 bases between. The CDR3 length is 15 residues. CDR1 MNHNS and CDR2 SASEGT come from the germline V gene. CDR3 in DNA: TGTGCCAGCAGTGAACGGGTTGGCAGGGTGGGTGGCTACACCTTC. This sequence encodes CASSERVGRVGGYTF.

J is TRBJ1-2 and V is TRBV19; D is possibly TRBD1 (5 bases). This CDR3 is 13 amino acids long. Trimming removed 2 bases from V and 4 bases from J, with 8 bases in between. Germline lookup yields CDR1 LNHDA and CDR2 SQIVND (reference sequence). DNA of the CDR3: TGTGCCAGTAGTATAACCGACAGCTATGGCTACACCTTC. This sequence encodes CASSITDSYGYTF. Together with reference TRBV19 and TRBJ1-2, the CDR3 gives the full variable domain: DGGITQSPKYLFRKEGQNVTLSCEQNLNHDAMYWYRQDPGQGLRLIYYSQIVNDFQKGDIAEGYSVSREKKESFPLTVTSAQKNPTAFYLCASSITDSYGYTFGSGTRLTVV.

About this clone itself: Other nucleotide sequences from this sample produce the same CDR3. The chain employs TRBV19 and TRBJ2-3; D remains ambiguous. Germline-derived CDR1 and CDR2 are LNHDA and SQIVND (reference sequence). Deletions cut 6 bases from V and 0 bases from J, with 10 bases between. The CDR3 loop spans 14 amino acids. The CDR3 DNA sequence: TGTGCCAGTAGCCCTGGCCCTAGCACAGATACGCAGTATTTT. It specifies CASSPGPSTDTQYF.

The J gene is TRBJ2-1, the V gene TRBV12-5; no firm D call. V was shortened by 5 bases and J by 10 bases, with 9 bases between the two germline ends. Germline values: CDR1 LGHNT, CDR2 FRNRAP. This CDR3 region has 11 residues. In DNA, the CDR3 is TGTGCTAGTGGTACTCAGAGGGAGCAGTTCTTC. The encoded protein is CASGTQREQFF. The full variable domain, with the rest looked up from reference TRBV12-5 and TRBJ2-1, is DARVTQTPRHKVTEMGQEVTMRCQPILGHNTVFWYRQTMMQGLELLAYFRNRAPLDDSGMPKDRFSAEMPDATLATLKIQPSEPRDSAVYFCASGTQREQFFGPGTRLTVL.

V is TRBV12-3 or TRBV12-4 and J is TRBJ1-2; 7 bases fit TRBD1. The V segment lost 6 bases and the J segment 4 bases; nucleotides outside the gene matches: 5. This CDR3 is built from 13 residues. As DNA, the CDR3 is TGTGCCAGCAGCCAGGGACAGTTCTATGGCTACACCTTC. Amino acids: CASSQGQFYGYTF.

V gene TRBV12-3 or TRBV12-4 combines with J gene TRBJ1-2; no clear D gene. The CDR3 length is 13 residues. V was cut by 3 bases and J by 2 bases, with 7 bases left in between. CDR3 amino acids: CASSFTRNYGYTF. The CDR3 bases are TGTGCCAGCAGTTTCACCAGGAACTATGGCTACACCTTC.

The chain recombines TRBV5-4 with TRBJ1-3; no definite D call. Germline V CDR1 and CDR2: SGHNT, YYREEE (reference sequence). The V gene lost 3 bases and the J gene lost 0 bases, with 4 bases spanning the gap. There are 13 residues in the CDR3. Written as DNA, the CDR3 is TGTGCCAGCAGCTCCATCTCTGGAAACACCATATATTTT. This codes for CASSSISGNTIYF.

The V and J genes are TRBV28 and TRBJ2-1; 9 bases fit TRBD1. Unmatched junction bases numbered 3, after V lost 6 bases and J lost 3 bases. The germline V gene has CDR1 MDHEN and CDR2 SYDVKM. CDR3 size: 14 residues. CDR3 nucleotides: TGTGCCAGCAGGGGGACAGGGAACTACAATGAGCAGTTCTTC. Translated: CASRGTGNYNEQFF.

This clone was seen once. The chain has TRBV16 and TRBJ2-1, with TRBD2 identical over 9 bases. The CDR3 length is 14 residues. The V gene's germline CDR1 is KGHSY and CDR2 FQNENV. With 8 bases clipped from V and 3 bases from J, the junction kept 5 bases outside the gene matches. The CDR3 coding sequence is TGTGCCAGCCGGTCTAGCGGGGTCTACAATGAGCAGTTCTTC. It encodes CASRSSGVYNEQFF.